The clone carrying this TCR beta chain occurred many times. Its target is unknown. TCRdb re-called the reads with MiXCR, one entry per CDR3 protein. The sample has almost 550,000 distinct CDR3 sequences, approximately 17% seen once. From germline, CDR1 is SGHAT and CDR2 FQNNGV. The CDR3 spans 13 residues. The V and J ends lost 4 bases and 6 bases respectively, with 12 bases between them. The data were taken from a study of T cell repertoires in cytomegalovirus infection. The study, taken as a whole, reports: HLA-C-restricted CMV-specific TCR beta clonotypes were dominant in the ex vivo response.

The rearrangement links TRBV11-2 to TRBJ1-1; D uncertain. Sequencing was carried out using CD8+ T cells from PBMCs. The sequence was collected from a human donor in good health (CMV status not recorded). Some clones in this sample may be carry-over from other donors' samples. The CDR3 protein is CASSWLRTAEAFF. The CDR3 region has the DNA TGTGCCAGCAGCTGGCTGCGGACGGCTGAAGCTTTCTTT.